This is a list of T cell receptor beta chains from one sample in a study of blood T cell repertoires in COVID-19. Method: immunoSEQ multiplex PCR; TCRdb's copy keeps in-frame clones and lacks some. The sample lists 100,000 or so clones, approximately 89% occurring once. The specimen sequenced was peripheral blood. These receptor sequences come from a woman in her 30s with acute or convalescent COVID-19. Each CDR3 is given with its conserved first and last residue.

V gene: TRBV18; CDR3 protein: CASSPETGDTYEQYF
V gene: TRBV28; CDR3 protein: CASSLWDRDEGYTF
V gene: TRBV5-1; CDR3 protein: CASSLRGIREKLFF
V gene: TRBV27; CDR3 protein: CASSYSSSYEQYF
V gene: TRBV6-2/TRBV6-3; CDR3 protein: CASSYTRPANTGELFF
V gene: TRBV10-3; CDR3 protein: CAIRGSQVNTEAFF
V gene: TRBV29-1; CDR3 protein: CSVWPLDRGEYNEQFF
V gene: TRBV6-1; CDR3 protein: CASSEWETGYGYTF
V gene: TRBV28; CDR3 protein: CASRTHRVANEKLFF
V gene: TRBV28; CDR3 protein: CASSLAGIYGYTF
V gene: TRBV6-5; CDR3 protein: CASSYTRGAYEQYF
V gene: TRBV4-1; CDR3 protein: CASSQDWAGELFF
V gene: TRBV6-5; CDR3 protein: CASSRSPGLHYGYTF
V gene: TRBV7-9; CDR3 protein: CASSFDRDEQYF
V gene: TRBV1; CDR3 protein: CTSSQGHPSGYNEQFF
V gene: TRBV5-6; CDR3 protein: CASSLDASGGAYTQYF
V gene: TRBV11-3; CDR3 protein: CASSLDRVIQKAFF
V gene: TRBV5-1; CDR3 protein: CASSPGQPNQPQHF
V gene: TRBV19; CDR3 protein: CASRPGAGDTQYF
V gene: TRBV2; CDR3 protein: CASRSGGHGGTEAFF
V gene: TRBV28; CDR3 protein: CASSSRQGTRGYTF
V gene: TRBV2; CDR3 protein: CASRPRDSYEQYF
V gene: TRBV28; CDR3 protein: CASSLSSPSNQPQHF
V gene: TRBV24-1; CDR3 protein: CATSEAGKQPQHF
V gene: TRBV4-1; CDR3 protein: CASSSTGGRTDTQYF
V gene: TRBV19; CDR3 protein: CASNHRGEGQPQHF
V gene: TRBV10-1; CDR3 protein: CASSAPRGEGVGEQYF
V gene: TRBV28; CDR3 protein: CASSLHGTGGTDTQYF
V gene: TRBV18; CDR3 protein: CASSPDRKTNEKLFF
V gene: TRBV28; CDR3 protein: CASKRGPVEQYF
V gene: TRBV6-6; CDR3 protein: CASSRLGYEQYF
V gene: TRBV3-1/TRBV3-2; CDR3 protein: CASSQRQGGEKLFF
V gene: TRBV3-1/TRBV3-2; CDR3 protein: CASSREGQGLPTKRGEAFF
V gene: TRBV4-1; CDR3 protein: CASSPGQEDYEQYF
V gene: TRBV10-3; CDR3 protein: CAISGQNTIYF
V gene: TRBV4-1; CDR3 protein: CASSPDRGNQPQHF
V gene: TRBV24-1; CDR3 protein: CATSDSQGGNSPLHF
V gene: TRBV11-2; CDR3 protein: CASSLSLGASIF
V gene: TRBV19; CDR3 protein: CASQWATGNYGYTF
V gene: TRBV5-6; CDR3 protein: CASSRWTDTAYGYTF
V gene: TRBV9; CDR3 protein: CASSEDPTGDGYTF
V gene: TRBV15; CDR3 protein: CATSSAGYTDTQYF